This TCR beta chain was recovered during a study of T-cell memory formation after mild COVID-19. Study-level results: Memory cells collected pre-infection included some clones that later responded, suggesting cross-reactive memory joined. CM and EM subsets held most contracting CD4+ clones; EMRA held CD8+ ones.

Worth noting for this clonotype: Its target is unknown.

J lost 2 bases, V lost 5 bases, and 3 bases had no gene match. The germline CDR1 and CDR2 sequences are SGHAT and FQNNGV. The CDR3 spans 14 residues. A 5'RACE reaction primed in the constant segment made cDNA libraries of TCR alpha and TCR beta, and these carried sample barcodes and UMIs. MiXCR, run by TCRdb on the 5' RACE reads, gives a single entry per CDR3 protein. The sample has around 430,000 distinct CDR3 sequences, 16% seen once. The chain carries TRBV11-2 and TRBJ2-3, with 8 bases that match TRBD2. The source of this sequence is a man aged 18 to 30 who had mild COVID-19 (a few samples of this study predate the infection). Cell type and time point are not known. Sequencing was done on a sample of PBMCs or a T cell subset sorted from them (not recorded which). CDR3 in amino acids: CASSLSGVTDTQYF. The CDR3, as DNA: TGTGCCAGCAGCCTTAGCGGGGTCACAGATACGCAGTATTTT.